The 3 T cell receptor beta chains below were found in one sample sequenced in a study of blood T cell repertoires in COVID-19. Produced via immunoSEQ multiplex PCR; TCRdb's table is partial and in-frame only. The sample includes roughly 400,000 clones, 70% to 90% of them seen just once. Sequencing was performed on PBMCs or T cells enriched from blood (not recorded which). These receptors all come from a woman between 18 and 29 years old who had been exposed to COVID-19.

The CDR3 nucleotides are TGTGCCAGCAGCTCCCAGCGGGGGGGCTACGAGCAGTACTTC. It translates to CASSSQRGGYEQYF. The chain employs TRBV7-2 and TRBJ2-7; 10 bases match TRBD2. CDR1 is SGHTA, CDR2 FQGNSA, per germline. This CDR3 has 14 amino acids. V lost 4 bases to trimming and J lost 3 bases; unmatched junction nucleotides: 3.

The chain carries TRBV10-1 and TRBJ2-7; D could derive from TRBD1 or TRBD2 (5 bases each). Trimming cost V 6 bases and J 2 bases, with 20 bases left between them. The CDR3 is made up of 16 amino acids. Germline V gives CDR1 WNHNN, CDR2 SYGVQD (reference sequence). Here the CDR3 reads CASSEGWCQAPYEQYF. The DNA of the CDR3 is TGCGCCAGCAGCGAGGGGTGGTGCCAGGCACCCTACGAGCAGTACTTC.

The V gene is TRBV28, the J gene TRBJ1-6, with D unclear. The CDR3 is 13 amino acids. Per germline, CDR1 MDHEN and CDR2 SYDVKM. The germline V and J ends were trimmed by 8 bases and 7 bases, with 12 bases remaining between them. The CDR3 sequence: CASESSSNSPLHF. The CDR3, as DNA: TGTGCCAGCGAGAGTAGTTCCAATTCACCCCTCCACTTT. The variable domain in full, completed from reference TRBV28 and TRBJ1-6, reads DVKVTQSSRYLVKRTGEKVFLECVQDMDHENMFWYRQDPGLGLRLIYFSYDVKMKEKGDIPEGYSVSREKKERFSLILESASTNQTSMYLCASESSSNSPLHFGNGTRLTVT.